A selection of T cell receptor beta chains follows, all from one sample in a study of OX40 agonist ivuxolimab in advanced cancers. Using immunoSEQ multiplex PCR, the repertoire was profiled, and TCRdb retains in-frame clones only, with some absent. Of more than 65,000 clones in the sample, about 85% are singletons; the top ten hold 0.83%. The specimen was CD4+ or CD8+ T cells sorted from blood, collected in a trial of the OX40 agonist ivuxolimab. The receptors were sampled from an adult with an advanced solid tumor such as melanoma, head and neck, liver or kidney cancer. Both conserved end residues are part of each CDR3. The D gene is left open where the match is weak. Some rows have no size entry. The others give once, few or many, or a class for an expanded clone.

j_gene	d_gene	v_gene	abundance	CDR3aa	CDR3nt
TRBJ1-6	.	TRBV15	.	CATSRPSLNSPLHF	TGTGCCACCAGCAGACCCTCTTTGAATTCACCCCTCCACTTT
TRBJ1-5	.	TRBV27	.	CASSFEGGQPQHF	TGTGCCAGCAGTTTTGAAGGGGGTCAGCCCCAGCATTTT
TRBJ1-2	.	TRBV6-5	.	CASKVGGQRNGYTF	TGTGCCAGCAAAGTTGGGGGGCAGAGAAATGGCTACACCTTC
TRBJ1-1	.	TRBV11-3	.	CASSLDLGGEAFF	TGTGCCAGCAGCTTAGATCTCGGAGGTGAAGCTTTCTTT
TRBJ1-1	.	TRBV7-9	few	CASSSGRMNTEAFF	TGTGCCAGCAGCTCTGGTCGGATGAACACTGAAGCTTTCTTT
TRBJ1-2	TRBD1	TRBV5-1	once	CASSMGQGYGYTF	TGCGCCAGCAGCATGGGACAGGGCTATGGCTACACCTTC
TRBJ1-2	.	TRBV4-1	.	CASSPSGGKTQRSSGGYTF	TGCGCCAGCAGCCCCTCTGGGGGGAAAACACAGAGATCTTCAGGTGGCTACACCTTC
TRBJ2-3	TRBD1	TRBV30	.	CAWSARTGRVDTQYF	TGTGCCTGGAGTGCTCGGACAGGGCGGGTGGATACGCAGTATTTT
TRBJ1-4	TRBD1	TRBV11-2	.	CASSFQGANEKLFF	TGTGCCAGCAGCTTCCAGGGGGCTAATGAAAAACTGTTTTTT
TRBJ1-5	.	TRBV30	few	CAWSVRMGNQPQHF	TGTGCCTGGAGTGTACGGATGGGCAATCAGCCCCAGCATTTT
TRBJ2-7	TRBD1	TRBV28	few	CASSHSGTGGREQYF	TGTGCCAGCAGCCATTCGGGGACAGGGGGCCGCGAGCAGTACTTC
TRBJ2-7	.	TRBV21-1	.	CASSPPRDRSYEQYF	TGTGCCAGCAGCCCCCCCCGGGACAGGTCCTACGAGCAGTACTTC
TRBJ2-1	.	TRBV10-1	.	CASSGLGLGDNEQFF	TGCGCCAGCAGTGGACTAGGTCTGGGGGACAATGAGCAGTTCTTC
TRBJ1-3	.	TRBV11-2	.	CASSLQTGSGNTIYF	TGTGCCAGCTCCCTTCAGACAGGCTCTGGAAACACCATATATTTT
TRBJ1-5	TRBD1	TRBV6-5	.	CARPPGTGDEPQHF	TGTGCCCGTCCTCCCGGGACAGGGGATGAGCCCCAGCATTTT
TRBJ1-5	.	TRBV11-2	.	CASSFGQGQPQHF	TGTGCCAGCAGCTTCGGACAAGGGCAGCCCCAGCATTTT
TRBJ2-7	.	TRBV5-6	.	CASRRGWSGEQYF	TGTGCCAGCCGTAGGGGTTGGTCGGGCGAGCAGTACTTC
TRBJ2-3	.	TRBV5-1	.	CASSRADLITDTQYF	TGCGCCAGCAGTCGGGCGGACCTTATCACAGATACGCAGTATTTT
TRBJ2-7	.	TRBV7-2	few	CASSLHGTAAREYF	TGTGCCAGCAGCTTACACGGGACGGCCGCTAGGGAGTACTTC
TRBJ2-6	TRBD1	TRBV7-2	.	CASSRQRTGVGANVLTF	TGTGCCAGCAGCAGGCAACGGACAGGGGTCGGGGCCAACGTCCTGACTTTC
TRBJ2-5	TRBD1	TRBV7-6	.	CASTYQGQGRETQYF	TGTGCCAGCACCTACCAAGGACAGGGGCGAGAGACCCAGTACTTC
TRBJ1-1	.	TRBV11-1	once	CASSSQGRNTEAFF	TGTGCCAGCAGCTCCCAGGGTAGGAACACTGAAGCTTTCTTT
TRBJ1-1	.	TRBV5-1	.	CASSRGPWDTEAFF	TGCGCCAGCAGCCGGGGGCCCTGGGACACTGAAGCTTTCTTT
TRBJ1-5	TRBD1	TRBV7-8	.	CASSFSGGWQPQHF	TGTGCCAGCAGCTTCTCAGGGGGGTGGCAGCCCCAGCATTTT
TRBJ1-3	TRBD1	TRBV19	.	CASSIGTGMDTIYF	TGTGCCAGTAGTATAGGGACAGGGATGGACACCATATATTTT
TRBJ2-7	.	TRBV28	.	CASSPMGLVYEQYF	TGTGCCAGCAGTCCTATGGGCCTGGTATACGAGCAGTACTTC
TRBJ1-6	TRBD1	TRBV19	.	CASSRGDSSPLHF	TGTGCCAGTAGCCGAGGGGACAGCTCACCCCTCCACTTT
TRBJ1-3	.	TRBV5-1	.	CASSLGGNSGNTIYF	TGCGCCAGCAGCTTAGGCGGGAACTCTGGAAACACCATATATTTT
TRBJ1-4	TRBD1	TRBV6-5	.	CASKEGATNEKLFF	TGTGCCAGCAAAGAGGGGGCGACTAATGAAAAACTGTTTTTT
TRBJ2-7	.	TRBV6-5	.	CASSGETYEQYF	TGTGCCAGCAGCGGGGAAACCTACGAGCAGTACTTC
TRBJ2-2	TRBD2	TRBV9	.	CASSPGTMNTGELFF	TGTGCCAGCAGCCCTGGGACTATGAACACCGGGGAGCTGTTTTTT
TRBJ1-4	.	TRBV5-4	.	CASSLERAGGKLFF	TGTGCCAGCAGCTTGGAGCGGGCGGGAGGAAAACTGTTTTTT
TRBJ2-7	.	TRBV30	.	CAWSGGAYEQYF	TGTGCCTGGAGTGGGGGAGCCTACGAGCAGTACTTC
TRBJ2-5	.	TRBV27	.	CASLPQETQYF	TGTGCCAGCCTTCCACAGGAGACCCAGTACTTC
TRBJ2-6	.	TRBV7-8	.	CASGVASGANVLTF	TGTGCCAGCGGGGTGGCCTCTGGGGCCAACGTCCTGACTTTC
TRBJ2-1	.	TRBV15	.	CATSRWGRQGGNEQFF	TGTGCCACCAGCAGATGGGGTAGGCAGGGGGGGAATGAGCAGTTCTTC
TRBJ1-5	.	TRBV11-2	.	CASSLDFTEPGQPQHF	TGTGCCAGCAGCTTAGATTTCACAGAACCAGGTCAGCCCCAGCATTTT
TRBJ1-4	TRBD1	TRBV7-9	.	CASSSGGGQRNEKLFF	TGTGCCAGCAGCTCTGGTGGGGGACAGAGAAATGAAAAACTGTTTTTT
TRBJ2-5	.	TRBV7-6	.	CASTVVEETQYF	TGTGCCAGCACGGTCGTGGAAGAGACCCAGTACTTC
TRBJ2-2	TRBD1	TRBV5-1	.	CASSLFGPDRGPKNTGELFF	TGCGCCAGCAGCTTGTTCGGACCCGACAGGGGGCCTAAGAACACCGGGGAGCTGTTTTTT
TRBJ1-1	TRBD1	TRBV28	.	CASSSDRGGTTEAFF	TGTGCCAGCAGTTCGGACAGGGGAGGTACCACTGAAGCTTTCTTT
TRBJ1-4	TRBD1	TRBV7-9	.	CASSAQGASPANEKLFF	TGTGCCAGCAGCGCGCAGGGGGCAAGTCCGGCTAATGAAAAACTGTTTTTT
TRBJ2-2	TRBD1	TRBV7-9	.	CASSLGQGAGGELFF	TGTGCCAGCAGCTTGGGACAGGGGGCTGGCGGGGAGCTGTTTTTT
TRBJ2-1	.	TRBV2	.	CASSEVLATPPGNEQFF	TGTGCCAGCAGTGAAGTTCTGGCGACGCCCCCAGGGAATGAGCAGTTCTTC
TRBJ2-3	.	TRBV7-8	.	CASSLAGLGTDTQYF	TGTGCCAGCAGCTTAGCGGGGTTGGGGACAGATACGCAGTATTTT
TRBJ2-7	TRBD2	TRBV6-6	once	CASSGGWRDLSYEQYF	TGTGCCAGCAGCGGGGGGTGGAGGGACCTTTCCTACGAGCAGTACTTC
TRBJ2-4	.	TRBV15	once	CATSRAGATGDIQYF	TGTGCCACCAGCAGGGCCGGGGCCACCGGGGACATTCAGTACTTC
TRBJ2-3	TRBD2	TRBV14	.	CASSPLEGRGSTDTQYF	TGTGCCAGCAGCCCCCTCGAGGGGCGGGGGAGCACAGATACGCAGTATTTT
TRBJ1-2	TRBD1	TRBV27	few	CASSSHRGGYGYTF	TGTGCCAGCAGTTCGCACAGGGGTGGCTATGGCTACACCTTC
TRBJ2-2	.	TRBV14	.	CASSLLAANTGELFF	TGTGCCAGCAGCTTATTAGCGGCGAACACCGGGGAGCTGTTTTTT
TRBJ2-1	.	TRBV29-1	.	CSVESVAGAYNEQFF	TGCAGCGTTGAATCCGTGGCAGGGGCCTACAATGAGCAGTTCTTC